These T cell receptor beta chains were read from a single sample in a study of blood T cell repertoires in COVID-19. The repertoire was sequenced with immunoSEQ multiplex PCR; TCRdb's copy has only in-frame clones and lacks some. Of about 180,000 clones in the sample, approximately 82% are singletons; the top ten hold roughly 10%. Sequences were obtained from peripheral blood. The receptors derive from a woman older than 75 with active or convalescent COVID-19. The CDR3 runs from the conserved cysteine through the conserved F or W. D genes are given only for firm matches.

V gene	D gene	CDR3 length	J gene	CDR3 protein
TRBV5-1	TRBD1	14	TRBJ1-6	CASSWDRQNSPLHF
TRBV6-1	NA	18	TRBJ2-7	CASSESSFIAANPSEQYF
TRBV18	TRBD1	20	TRBJ1-2	CASSQNPTGQGAFGDYGYTF
TRBV10-3	TRBD1	15	TRBJ2-1	CASTGPGQGLSEQFF
TRBV18	TRBD2	16	TRBJ2-1	CASSPGTSGRANEQFF
TRBV2	TRBD1	15	TRBJ1-2	CASSEGTGMVYGYTF
TRBV18	TRBD2	12	TRBJ2-1	CASSPSGDEQFF
TRBV6-5	NA	15	TRBJ1-1	CASIPSGGRRTEAFF
TRBV5-1	TRBD1	15	TRBJ1-4	CASSPKQGAGEKLFF
TRBV5-1	NA	17	TRBJ1-1	CASSDGTRVLGVTEAFF
TRBV10-3	TRBD1	14	TRBJ2-7	CAISELDRGLEQYF
TRBV5-6	TRBD2	17	TRBJ2-1	CASSLAGGLAGLNEQFF